This T cell receptor (beta chain) is from a study of STAT3 mutations in large granular lymphocyte leukemia. Trimming removed 2 bases at V and 2 bases at J, with 7 bases between. CDR1 is GTSNPN, CDR2 SVGIG, per germline (reference sequence). The CDR3 covers 13 residues. TCRbeta libraries averaged around 37,000 productive templates per sample. Sequencing used immunoSEQ multiplex PCR; TCRdb keeps in-frame clones, though not all of them. The data contain under 35,000 clones, 75% to 90% of them singletons. About this clone: The antigen is undetermined.

Whole-study findings and limits: In several patients, dominant TCR clone burden exceeded STAT3 mutant burden. At least one immunodominant TCR beta clonotype appeared in every T-cell large granular lymphocyte leukemia patient. All newly emerging clones after therapy were STAT3 wild type. Variable sampling intervals and differing treatment regimens complicated linking therapy response to TCR clonal burden changes.

The rearrangement uses TRBV30 and TRBJ1-5; D gene uncertain. The sequencing input was peripheral blood mononuclear cells. The receptor was derived from a man between 60 and 75 years old with T-cell large granular lymphocyte leukemia. Some clones in this sample may be carry-over from other donors' samples. As DNA, the CDR3 is TGTGCCTGGAGTTTCAGTGGCAATCAGCCCCAGCATTTT. Protein sequence: CAWSFSGNQPQHF.